Listed below are T cell receptor beta chains from one sample, sequenced in a study of cytomegalovirus exposure and HLA in healthy donors. The repertoire was sequenced with immunoSEQ multiplex PCR; TCRdb's copy has only in-frame clones and lacks some. The table includes around 200,000 clones, around four fifths detected once. The sequenced sample was PBMCs. The receptors here all came from a woman aged 45-59 years in good health and CMV-seropositive. The CDR3 runs from the conserved cysteine through the conserved F or W. Fields, in order: CDR3 protein, CDR3 DNA, clone size, J gene, V gene, D gene. The D gene is left open where the match is weak. Where a row states a size, it is once, few, many or the class of an expanded clone; other rows omit it.

CASSEGGTSTYEQYF,TGTGCCAGCAGTGAAGGGGGCACATCCACCTACGAGCAGTACTTC,NA,TRBJ2-7,TRBV2,NA
CASRPDIGGVDEQYF,TGTGCCAGCAGACCAGACATAGGGGGCGTCGACGAGCAGTACTTC,once,TRBJ2-7,TRBV7-2,TRBD1
CASSSGAWQYF,TGTGCCAGCAGTTCAGGGGCGTGGCAGTACTTC,few,TRBJ2-7,TRBV6-5,NA
CASSYSGSGGTGQFF,TGTGCCAGCAGTTACTCTGGTTCTGGCGGGACAGGTCAGTTCTTC,NA,TRBJ2-1,TRBV6-6,TRBD1
CALGGTQYF,TGTGCCTTGGGGGGGACCCAGTACTTC,once,TRBJ2-5,TRBV30,NA
CAISVEAAYEQYF,TGTGCCATCAGTGTAGAGGCAGCCTACGAGCAGTACTTC,NA,TRBJ2-7,TRBV10-3,NA
CASRNRVDTQYF,TGTGCCAGCAGGAACAGGGTGGATACGCAGTATTTT,NA,TRBJ2-3,TRBV2,NA
CASIQRGSGEQFF,TGCGCCAGCATTCAGAGGGGGAGCGGTGAGCAGTTCTTC,NA,TRBJ2-1,TRBV10-1,NA
CASSTRTGVNLNSPLHF,TGTGCCAGCAGTACGCGGACAGGGGTAAACCTTAATTCACCCCTCCACTTT,NA,TRBJ1-6,TRBV28,TRBD1
CASSPRLSGQGPPYEQYF,TGTGCCAGCTCACCACGGCTGAGCGGACAGGGGCCTCCCTACGAGCAGTACTTC,NA,TRBJ2-7,TRBV18,TRBD1
CASSVERGNTEAFF,TGCGCCAGCAGTGTGGAGCGTGGGAACACTGAAGCTTTCTTT,NA,TRBJ1-1,TRBV10-1,NA
CASSKACRYQETQYF,TGTGCCAGCAGCAAAGCGTGCCGGTACCAAGAGACCCAGTACTTC,NA,TRBJ2-5,TRBV21-1,NA
CASRVQGLSYEQYF,TGTGCCAGCAGAGTACAGGGGCTCTCCTACGAGCAGTACTTC,few,TRBJ2-7,TRBV27,TRBD1
CASSLKDRLNTEAFF,TGTGCCAGCAGCTTGAAGGACAGGTTGAACACTGAAGCTTTCTTT,NA,TRBJ1-1,TRBV5-4,TRBD1
CASSPNRDTEAFF,TGTGCCAGCTCACCAAACAGGGACACTGAAGCTTTCTTT,NA,TRBJ1-1,TRBV18,NA
CASYYEQYF,TGTGCCAGCTACTACGAGCAGTACTTC,NA,TRBJ2-7,TRBV2,NA
CASRRGEGETQYF,TGTGCCAGCAGGAGGGGGGAGGGAGAGACCCAGTACTTC,NA,TRBJ2-5,TRBV6-6,NA
CASSVNREETQYF,TGTGCCAGCAGTGTCAACAGGGAGGAGACCCAGTACTTC,NA,TRBJ2-5,TRBV2,NA